This TCR beta chain was observed in a study of OX40 agonist ivuxolimab in advanced cancers. The table came from immunoSEQ multiplex PCR; TCRdb's copy has only in-frame clones and leaves some out. The sample has tens of thousands of clones, roughly 86% seen once. Trimming shortened V by 2 bases and J by 7 bases, and 8 bases separated the two germline ends. Germline CDR1 SGHVS, CDR2 FQNEAQ. This CDR3 has 12 residues. The chain employs TRBV7-8 and TRBJ1-2, with D perhaps TRBD1 (5 bases). Sequencing used CD4+ or CD8+ T cells sorted from blood, obtained in a trial of the OX40 agonist ivuxolimab. This receptor was identified in an adult with an advanced solid tumor such as melanoma, head and neck, liver or kidney cancer. The CDR3 DNA follows: TGTGCCAGCAGCTTATGGGGGACTGGCTACACCTTC. It is translated as CASSLWGTGYTF.